Below are 32 T cell receptor beta chains sequenced from a single sample in a study of shared clonotypes between healthy human individuals. Sequencing used immunoSEQ multiplex PCR; TCRdb keeps in-frame clones, though not all of them. The repertoire consists of 700,000 to 950,000 clones, with around 96% occurring once and the leading ten covering about 0.25%. Positive CCR7 selection of CD45RO-negative cells yielded the naive CD8 cells, and terminally differentiated effector memory CD45RA+ cells were excluded. Sequences were obtained from naive CD8+ T cells sorted from blood. Every receptor here comes from a man aged 30 to 45 in good health.

The chain employs TRBV27 and TRBJ2-1; a possible D gene is TRBD2 (5 bases). There are 14 residues in the CDR3. Germline assignment: CDR1 MNHEY and CDR2 SMNVEV (reference sequence). V shed 5 bases and J shed 3 bases, with 11 bases lying between them. The CDR3 DNA sequence: TGTGCCAGCAGTCCCGGAGGATACTACAATGAGCAGTTCTTC. Amino acids: CASSPGGYYNEQFF.

This chain uses TRBV5-4 with TRBJ2-1; the D gene is possibly TRBD2 (5 bases). The CDR3 runs to 14 residues. The germline V gene has CDR1 SGHNT and CDR2 YYREEE (reference sequence). Trimming removed 5 bases from V and 5 bases from J, with 14 bases in between. CDR3 loop: CASRKSGSDNEQFF. CDR3 sequence (DNA): TGTGCCAGCAGAAAAAGCGGATCGGACAATGAGCAGTTCTTC.

The chain couples TRBV4-3 to TRBJ2-7; D gene unclear. Germline assignment: CDR1 LGHNA and CDR2 YSLEER. V was pared by 1 base and J by 2 bases, with 9 bases between. This CDR3 contains 14 residues. The CDR3 loop reads CASSQGHGTYEQYF. The CDR3 DNA is TGCGCCAGCAGCCAAGGCCACGGAACCTACGAGCAGTACTTC.

The V call is TRBV10-1, the J call TRBJ2-2, with TRBD2 matching 10 bases. The junction had 11 bases not matched to a gene; V was cut back by 2 bases and J by 2 bases. Germline V gene sequence: CDR1 WNHNN, CDR2 SYGVQD (reference sequence). The CDR3 is made up of 19 amino acids. CDR3 DNA: TGCGCCAGCAGTGAGAGGGCTAGCGGGAGTATTACAAACACCGGGGAGCTGTTTTTT. Residues: CASSERASGSITNTGELFF.

The chain employs TRBV4-1 and TRBJ1-3; no clear D gene. The germline V and J ends were trimmed by 2 bases and 0 bases, with 14 bases remaining between them. Germline assignment: CDR1 MGHRA and CDR2 YSYEKL. CDR3 length equals 17 residues. CDR3 DNA sequence: TGCGCCAGCAGCCAACGACATCTTGACCTCTCTGGAAACACCATATATTTT. Its protein is CASSQRHLDLSGNTIYF.

A note on this clone: At one end, the junction sequence differs from germline, possibly due to a read error. J is TRBJ1-3 and V is TRBV5-8; D is ambiguous. The germline V gene has CDR1 SGHTS and CDR2 YDEGEE. The CDR3 loop spans 11 amino acids. CDR3 amino acids: CASSLGPVVHF. CDR3 DNA: TGTGCCAGCAGCTTGGGGCCGGTAGTCCATTTT. Full variable domain (outside the CDR3, taken from reference TRBV5-8 and TRBJ1-3): EAGVTQSPTHLIKTRGQQATLRCSPISGHTSVYWYQQALGLGLQFLLWYDEGEERNRGNFPPRFSGRQFPNYSSELNVNALELEDSALYLCASSLGPVVHFGEGSWLTVV.

The chain carries TRBV9 and TRBJ1-2; 10 bases agree with TRBD1. CDR3 length equals 15 residues. The V gene end was trimmed by 4 bases and the J gene end by 5 bases; junction bases not matched to a gene: 8. CDR1 is SGDLS and CDR2 is YYNGEE in the germline V gene. The CDR3 region is CASSPTGTGAYGYTF. CDR3 nucleotide sequence: TGTGCCAGCAGCCCGACCGGGACAGGGGCTTATGGCTACACCTTC. Full variable domain (remainder filled in from reference TRBV9 and TRBJ1-2): DSGVTQTPKHLITATGQRVTLRCSPRSGDLSVYWYQQSLDQGLQFLIQYYNGEERAKGNILERFSAQQFPDLHSELNLSSLELGDSALYFCASSPTGTGAYGYTFGSGTRLTVV.

This chain joins TRBV6-5 and TRBJ2-1, with TRBD2 matching over 10 bases. Germline V gene data show CDR1 as MNHEY and CDR2 as SVGAGI. The CDR3 runs to 15 residues. Unmatched junction bases numbered 6, after V lost 2 bases and J lost 8 bases. The CDR3 sequence: CASSYNLAGAYEQFF. The CDR3 coding sequence is TGTGCCAGCAGTTACAACCTAGCGGGAGCCTATGAGCAGTTCTTC.

The chain has TRBV19 and TRBJ2-1; D is possibly TRBD2 (5 bases). Trimming left V 11 bases short and J 5 bases short, with 19 bases between. CDR3 length: 14 amino acids. The germline CDR1 and CDR2 sequences are LNHDA and SQIVND (reference sequence). The chain's CDR3 is CAVSRSGSDNEQFF. In DNA form, the CDR3 reads TGTGCCGTATCTCGAAGCGGTAGCGACAATGAGCAGTTCTTC.

The J gene is TRBJ2-3, the V gene TRBV11-2; a possible D gene is TRBD1 (5 bases). CDR1 and CDR2 from the germline V gene are SGHAT and FQNNGV. The CDR3 contains 16 residues. The ends were cut back, 2 bases at V and 8 bases at J, with 20 bases in the middle. CDR3 residues: CASSLNDRAKLGTQYF. CDR3 nucleotides: TGTGCCAGCAGCTTAAACGACAGAGCCAAATTAGGTACGCAGTATTTT.

The chain links TRBV28 to TRBJ2-5, with D possibly TRBD2 on 5 matching bases. Germline V gives CDR1 MDHEN, CDR2 SYDVKM. V gave up 7 bases and J gave up 1 base, with 13 bases separating them. The CDR3 consists of 14 residues. The CDR3 DNA sequence: TGTGCCAGCACCGCGGGTGTATTCCAAGAGACCCAGTACTTC. Protein product: CASTAGVFQETQYF.

The CDR3 is CASSEPGQGEFGNQPQHF. As DNA, the CDR3 is TGTGCCAGCAGTGAACCGGGACAGGGGGAATTTGGCAATCAGCCCCAGCATTTT. This rearrangement joins TRBV6-1 to TRBJ1-5; 11 positions match TRBD1. Trimming at V came to 2 bases and at J to 2 bases, leaving 8 bases not matched to a gene. CDR1 is MNHNS, CDR2 SASEGT, per germline. This CDR3 is 18 amino acids long.

Only one count was recorded for this clone. The rearrangement joins TRBV10-1 to TRBJ2-3; possible D gene TRBD1, 5 bases. CDR1 is WNHNN, CDR2 SYGVQD, per germline (reference sequence). V dropped 2 bases and J dropped 3 bases, with 9 bases sitting between them. This CDR3 has 14 amino acids. CDR3 residues: CASSEDPGTDTQYF. The CDR3 coding sequence is TGCGCCAGCAGTGAGGACCCAGGGACAGATACGCAGTATTTT.

This rearrangement joins TRBV7-9 to TRBJ1-1; no firm D call. There are 17 residues in the CDR3. In germline, CDR1 is SEHNR, CDR2 FQNEAQ (reference sequence). V gave up 2 bases and J gave up 0 bases, with 16 bases separating them. The CDR3 nucleotides read TGTGCCAGCAGCTTAAATCGGTTGGGTAAGCTGAACACTGAAGCTTTCTTT. Translated: CASSLNRLGKLNTEAFF.

This clone was seen only once. The chain uses TRBV7-9 and TRBJ2-1; 11 nucleotides align to TRBD2. The CDR3 extends over 16 amino acids. V gave up 5 bases and J gave up 8 bases; unmatched junction bases: 11. The V gene's germline CDR1 is SEHNR and CDR2 FQNEAQ (reference sequence). In DNA form, the CDR3 reads TGTGCCAGCAGCGCGGTAGCGGGAGGGCCGATCGATGAGCAGTTCTTC. Residues: CASSAVAGGPIDEQFF. Looking up the rest from reference TRBV7-9 and TRBJ2-1 gives the full variable domain: DTGVSQNPRHKITKRGQNVTFRCDPISEHNRLYWYRQTLGQGPEFLTYFQNEAQLEKSRLLSDRFSAERPKGSFSTLEIQRTEQGDSAMYLCASSAVAGGPIDEQFFGPGTRLTVL.

This clone showed up just once. The gene calls are TRBV27 and TRBJ2-1, with TRBD2 matching 13 bases. This CDR3 spans 16 amino acids. J gave up 4 bases and V 6 bases, and 6 bases lay outside the gene matches. Germline loops: CDR1 MNHEY, CDR2 SMNVEV (reference sequence). The CDR3 protein is CASSGGTSGTYNEQFF. The CDR3 region has the DNA TGTGCCAGCAGCGGGGGGACTAGCGGGACATACAATGAGCAGTTCTTC.

The genes are TRBV6-4 and TRBJ2-1, with a tentative D call TRBD1 (6 bases). Per germline, CDR1 MRHNA and CDR2 SNTAGT. CDR3 length equals 13 residues. V lost 5 bases, J lost 8 bases, and 13 bases lay in between. CDR3 sequence (DNA): TGTGCCAGCAGTTTGCTACAGGGCGATGAGCAGTTCTTC. It is translated as CASSLLQGDEQFF.

The CDR3 coding sequence is TGTGCCTGGAGTGTTCTCGAGCGCACTGAAGCTTTCTTT. This translates into CAWSVLERTEAFF. The chain carries TRBV30 and TRBJ1-1; D is unclear. The CDR3 is 13 residues long. CDR1 is GTSNPN and CDR2 is SVGIG in the germline V gene (reference sequence). Trimming stripped 0 bases from V and 4 bases from J, with 9 bases between.

The chain couples TRBV6-1 to TRBJ2-7; 7 nucleotides align to TRBD1. The V gene's germline CDR1 is MNHNS and CDR2 SASEGT. This CDR3 comprises 15 residues. Trimming removed 6 bases from V and 3 bases from J; junction bases left unmatched: 11. CDR3 sequence reads: CASRDDAAGGYEQYF. The CDR3 region has the DNA TGTGCCAGCAGAGACGATGCCGCAGGGGGCTACGAGCAGTACTTC.

This clone was observed a few times. The chain combines TRBV28 with TRBJ2-2; 8 nucleotides align to TRBD1. Germline assignment: CDR1 MDHEN and CDR2 SYDVKM. J was trimmed by 6 bases and V by 4 bases; bases with no gene match: 13. The CDR3 is 17 amino acids. The CDR3 here is CASSSPQPGGWSGELFF. The CDR3 DNA sequence: TGTGCCAGCAGTTCACCCCAGCCAGGGGGCTGGTCCGGGGAGCTGTTTTTT.

This chain links TRBV5-1 with TRBJ1-5, with 7 bases matching TRBD1. The CDR3 is 18 amino acids. Germline V gives CDR1 SGHRS, CDR2 YFSETQ. After removal of 2 bases from V and 0 bases from J, the junction contained 11 bases not matched to a gene. For the CDR3, the DNA is TGCGCCAGCAGCTTTTCAGGGGGGGATAGATATAGCAATCAGCCCCAGCATTTT. Protein sequence: CASSFSGGDRYSNQPQHF.

The gene calls are TRBV6-5 and TRBJ2-7; D is uncertain. The germline gives CDR1 MNHEY, CDR2 SVGAGI. Trimming stripped 1 base from V and 3 bases from J, with 16 bases between. The length of the CDR3 is 16 residues. The CDR3 sequence: CASSYFGSSRGYEQYF. CDR3 coding DNA: TGTGCCAGCAGTTACTTCGGAAGTTCAAGAGGCTACGAGCAGTACTTC.

With respect to this clone: The sample carries other DNA sequences with the same CDR3. The chain employs TRBV6-5 and TRBJ2-7; D remains unclear. Trimming cost V 0 bases and J 2 bases, with 8 bases left between them. The length of the CDR3 is 14 residues. Per germline, CDR1 MNHEY and CDR2 SVGAGI. Here the CDR3 reads CASSYSGSTYEQYF. The CDR3 DNA sequence: TGTGCCAGCAGTTACTCCGGCAGCACCTACGAGCAGTACTTC.

The chain couples TRBV10-3 to TRBJ1-5, with 7 bases that match TRBD1. CDR3 length: 23 amino acids. Germline lookup yields CDR1 ENHRY and CDR2 SYGVKD. The trim removed 1 base at V and 3 bases at J, leaving 27 bases unmatched. CDR3 nucleotides: TGTGCCATCAGTGAGTTTGTAACACCGCTGGGACAGCCAAAAGCTTCCGACAATCAGCCCCAGCATTTT. It codes for CAISEFVTPLGQPKASDNQPQHF.

The CDR3, as DNA: TGTGCCAGCAGTGAGCCCCTCAATGAGCAGTTCTTC. This translates into CASSEPLNEQFF. V usage is TRBV6-5 and J usage is TRBJ2-1; D is uncertain. V lost 5 bases, J lost 6 bases, and 8 bases lay in between. There are 12 residues in the CDR3. The germline V gene has CDR1 MNHEY and CDR2 SVGAGI.

This chain links TRBV1 with TRBJ1-5. TRBV1 counts as a pseudogene. This CDR3 comprises 18 residues. In DNA, the CDR3 is TGCACCAGCAGCCACCCGGAGGGAGGGAATCATAGCAATCAGCCCCAGCATTTT. Protein sequence: CTSSHPEGGNHSNQPQHF.

The chain combines TRBV14 with TRBJ2-1; D might be TRBD2 (6 bases). V dropped 4 bases and J dropped 2 bases, with 18 bases sitting between them. The CDR3 runs 17 residues. Germline CDR1 reads SGHDN; CDR2 reads FVKESK. In DNA, the CDR3 is TGTGCCAGCAGCCCGGGTGGCCGGGGAGGACCCTACAATGAGCAGTTCTTC. Protein: CASSPGGRGGPYNEQFF. Together with reference TRBV14 and TRBJ2-1, the CDR3 gives the full variable domain: EAGVTQFPSHSVIEKGQTVTLRCDPISGHDNLYWYRRVMGKEIKFLLHFVKESKQDESGMPNNRFLAERTGGTYSTLKVQPAELEDSGVYFCASSPGGRGGPYNEQFFGPGTRLTVL.

This clone was found once. The V and J genes are TRBV2 and TRBJ2-7, with TRBD2 matching over 7 bases. V lost 6 bases, J lost 2 bases, and 4 bases stayed unmatched. Germline CDR1 SNHLY, CDR2 FYNNEI. CDR3 length: 13 residues. The CDR3 DNA reads as TGTGCCAGCAGGGGACTACCAACCTACGAGCAGTACTTC. The encoded protein is CASRGLPTYEQYF.

The chain joins TRBV30 to TRBJ2-1, with TRBD2 matching 12 bases. Germline lookup yields CDR1 GTSNPN and CDR2 SVGIG (reference sequence). With V trimmed by 2 bases and J by 12 bases, 14 bases remained unmatched. This CDR3 has 16 residues. CDR3 bases: TGTGCCTGGAGTCCCTCTAGCGGGAGGGTTCTCCAATGGCAGTTCTTC. Translated: CAWSPSSGRVLQWQFF.

The rearrangement joins TRBV4-3 to TRBJ2-5; the D is unclear. V was cut by 4 bases and J by 0 bases, with 12 bases left in between. This CDR3 comprises 15 residues. The V gene's germline CDR1 is LGHNA and CDR2 YSLEER. The CDR3: CASSLNRPYQETQYF. CDR3 DNA: TGCGCCAGCAGCCTTAATAGGCCTTACCAAGAGACCCAGTACTTC.

The V call is TRBV5-4, the J call TRBJ2-3, with D tentatively TRBD2 (6 bases). The CDR3 covers 16 residues. Per the germline V gene, CDR1 is SGHNT and CDR2 is YYREEE (reference sequence). The V end was cut by 3 bases, the J end by 4 bases, with 18 bases between. The CDR3 spells CASSSTLWREPDTQYF. The CDR3 DNA sequence: TGTGCCAGCAGCTCGACATTATGGCGGGAACCAGATACGCAGTATTTT.

This chain connects TRBV5-4 to TRBJ2-5, with D hard to call. Germline CDR1 and CDR2: SGHNT and YYREEE (reference sequence). V was clipped by 2 bases and J by 0 bases, with 11 bases between them. The length of the CDR3 is 15 residues. Written as DNA, the CDR3 is TGTGCCAGCAGCTTCAAGGCCGGATACCAAGAGACCCAGTACTTC. Its translation is CASSFKAGYQETQYF.